The 23 T cell receptor beta chains below come from one sample, sequenced in a study of tumor and adjacent non-tumor tissue in lung cancer. Three rounds of nested PCR, following a modified ARM-PCR protocol, produced the TCRbeta library. TCRdb fed the multiplex PCR reads into MiXCR, producing one record per CDR3 protein. The sample lists over 80,000 distinct CDR3 sequences, 80% seen once, with roughly 33% in the top ten. The template was RNA from unsorted bulk tissue. The normal lung tissue was taken more than 3 cm from the tumor edge. The source material was distant non-tumor lung tissue. The receptors were gathered from a man aged 55 to 70 with small cell lung cancer.

V and J are TRBV11-1 and TRBJ2-7; D is ambiguous. Germline CDR1 SGHAT, CDR2 FQDESV (reference sequence). The CDR3 length is 13 residues. Trimming shortened V by 0 bases and J by 8 bases, and 11 bases separated the two germline ends. The CDR3 DNA follows: TGTGCCAGCAGCTTAGCGCTGCGGTACAAGCAGTACGTC. It translates to CASSLALRYKQYV.

Regarding this clonotype: One junction end does not reproduce the germline sequence, and a read error may be involved. The chain recombines TRBV5-1 with TRBJ2-7; D not resolved. Germline V gene sequence: CDR1 SGHRS, CDR2 YFSETQ. There are 13 residues in the CDR3. The CDR3 DNA is TGCGCCAGCAGCTTGGTAGGCTCCTACAAGCAGTACTTC. It is translated as CASSLVGSYKQYF.

This sequence joins TRBV6-5 and TRBJ2-6; D perhaps matches TRBD1 (6 bases). The CDR3 covers 16 residues. The V gene lost 5 bases and the J gene lost 6 bases, with 17 bases spanning the gap. CDR1 is MNHEY, CDR2 SVGAGI, per germline. The CDR3 reads CASSPQGVNVANVLTF. CDR3 DNA: TGTGCCAGCAGTCCACAGGGAGTGAATGTGGCCAACGTCCTGACTTTC.

On this clonotype itself: One junction end does not reproduce the germline sequence, and a read error may be involved. The chain combines TRBV6-2 or TRBV6-3 with TRBJ2-3; D gene ambiguous. Germline lookup yields CDR1 MNHEY and CDR2 SVGEGT. This CDR3 has 13 residues. Here the CDR3 DNA reads TGTGACAGCACCCGCGGCCAGGTAGATACGCAGTATTTT. Its translation: CDSTRGQVDTQYF.

Points on this clonotype: One junction end does not reproduce the germline sequence, and a read error may be involved. The chain couples TRBV29-1 to TRBJ2-1; TRBD2 aligns across 16 bases. CDR1 is SQVTM and CDR2 is ANQGSEA in the germline V gene. The CDR3 is 18 amino acids. CDR3 nucleotides: TGCAGCGTCGACGAGACCGGGACTAGCGGGGGGGGCTACAATGACCAGTTCTTC. Amino acids: CSVDETGTSGGGYNDQFF.

This clonotype showed up just a few times. Given a much more abundant clone one base away, this may be a read error. The genes are TRBV27 and TRBJ1-6, with D unclear. CDR1 MNHEY and CDR2 SMNVEV come from the germline V gene (reference sequence). CDR3 size: 14 residues. As DNA, the CDR3 is TGTGCCAGCTCCAAGGGCTCCTATAGTTCACCCCTCCACTTT. Residues: CASSKGSYSSPLHF.

This clonotype was found many times. V and J are TRBV7-8 and TRBJ1-5; D is ambiguous. Trimming took 5 bases from V and 2 from J, leaving 10 bases between them. Germline CDR1 is SGHVS and CDR2 is FQNEAQ. The CDR3 runs 14 residues. In DNA form, the CDR3 reads TGTGCCAGCAGCCATGGACTAGGCAATCAGCCCCAGCATTTT. Amino acids: CASSHGLGNQPQHF.

With regard to this clonotype: It is likely a read error, because the conserved phenylalanine at the end of the CDR3 is missing. The chain has TRBV11-2 and TRBJ2-1; D unclear. The CDR3 loop spans 13 amino acids. Germline V CDR1 and CDR2: SGHAT, FQNNGV. Written as DNA, the CDR3 is TGTGCTAGCAGCTTCCAGTCCATCGTGGAGCAGTTCATC. This translates into CASSFQSIVEQFI.

The sample holds one count of this clonotype. A read error may produce the germline difference seen at one junction end. The chain has TRBV4-2 and TRBJ2-2; D might be TRBD2 (5 bases). Per germline, CDR1 LGHNA and CDR2 YNFKEQ. The CDR3 runs 16 residues. The CDR3 DNA is TGTGCCAGCAGCCAAGATCTCAGAGCGAACACCTGGGAGCTGTTATTT. Translating it yields CASSQDLRANTWELLF.

As regards this clonotype: A much larger clone is a single base away; this may be a read error. The rearrangement uses TRBV11-2 and TRBJ2-6; D gene unclear. The CDR3 length is 15 residues. The germline V gene encodes CDR1 SGHAT and CDR2 FQNNGV. CDR3 nucleotide sequence: TGTGCCAACAGCCTTTCGAGGTCTGGGGCCAACGTCCTGACTTTC. Its protein product is CANSLSRSGANVLTF.

The chain has TRBV12-3 or TRBV12-4 and TRBJ2-5, with D unclear. The CDR3 covers 13 residues. CDR3 region: CISSLSPGETQYF. As DNA, the CDR3 is TGTATCAGCAGTTTATCGCCTGGAGAGACCCAGTACTTC.

About this clonotype: One end of the junction is discordant with germline, which a read error may explain. Here the CDR3 reads CASSLEAGSVEQFF. The CDR3 bases are TGTGCCAGCAGCTTAGAGGCAGGGTCGGTTGAACAGTTTTTC. This chain connects TRBV11-2 to TRBJ2-1; tentatively, D is TRBD1 (5 bases). This CDR3 has 14 amino acids. Germline V gene data show CDR1 as SGHAT and CDR2 as FQNNGV.

Comments on this clonotype: Its ends do not fully match the called genes, so a read error is possible. CDR3 nucleotides: TGTGCTAGCAGCTTGACCTCCGGGACAGCGAACTCTGAAGCTTTCTTT. Amino acid sequence: CASSLTSGTANSEAFF. The V call is TRBV5-6, the J call TRBJ1-1; 7 nucleotides line up with TRBD1. This CDR3 is built from 16 residues. In germline, CDR1 is SGHDT, CDR2 YYEEEE.

The chain is built from TRBV6-5 and TRBJ2-7; D possibly corresponds to TRBD1 (6 bases). CDR3 length equals 22 residues. Germline V gene data show CDR1 as MNHEY and CDR2 as SVGAGI. The V gene lost 2 bases and the J gene lost 0 bases, with 32 bases spanning the gap. CDR3 protein: CASSYLQTPPSQRDISSYEQYV. DNA of the CDR3: TGTGCCAGCAGTTACCTGCAAACCCCCCCCTCTCAAAGGGACATCAGCTCCTACGAGCAGTACGTC.

About this clonotype itself: Given a much more abundant clone one base away, this may be a read error. Because it lacks the conserved phenylalanine or tryptophan at the end, this CDR3 is likely a read error. The chain has TRBV11-2 and TRBJ2-5; D is ambiguous. The CDR3 has 16 amino acids. Per the germline V gene, CDR1 is SGHAT and CDR2 is FQNNGV. V was cut by 1 base and J by 3 bases, with 15 bases left in between. DNA for the CDR3: TGTGCCAGCAGCTTAGTACTGGCCCCCTCGGAAGAGACCCAGTACTTA. It specifies CASSLVLAPSEETQYL.

V and J are TRBV29-1 and TRBJ2-3; 15 bases agree with TRBD2. Germline V lookup: CDR1 SQVTM, CDR2 ANQGSEA. This CDR3 has 16 amino acids. Here the CDR3 DNA reads TGCAGTGTTAAGGGACTAGCGGGAGGTATCACAGATACGCAGTATTTT. The encoded protein is CSVKGLAGGITDTQYF.

This chain uses TRBV20-1 with TRBJ2-3; D unclear. The CDR3 loop spans 14 amino acids. In germline, CDR1 is DFQATT, CDR2 SNEGSKA (reference sequence). The V end was cut by 0 bases, the J end by 0 bases, with 7 bases between. CDR3 bases: TGCAGTGCTAGAGATCCACGGAGCACAGATACGCAGTATTTT. Its translation: CSARDPRSTDTQYF.

On this clonotype itself: As the CDR3 is not closed by the conserved phenylalanine or tryptophan, this likely results from a read error. The chain recombines TRBV11-2 with TRBJ2-4; the D call may be TRBD1 or TRBD2 (6 bases each). The CDR3 extends over 15 amino acids. Germline assignment: CDR1 SGHAT and CDR2 FQNNGV. The CDR3 DNA reads as TGTGCCAACAGCTTAGATCCCGGGGGCACAGGCATTCAGTACTAC. Protein sequence: CANSLDPGGTGIQYY.

This clonotype was picked up many times. The gene calls are TRBV21-1 and TRBJ2-3. TRBV21-1 is a listed pseudogene. CDR3 length equals 17 residues. The chain's CDR3 is CASSKVTATSSTDTQYF. The CDR3 bases are TGTGCCAGCAGCAAAGTAACAGCCACCTCTAGCACAGATACGCAGTATTTT.

V is TRBV6-5 and J is TRBJ1-2; TRBD1 matches at 7 bases. Per the germline V gene, CDR1 is MNHEY and CDR2 is SVGAGI. The CDR3 contains 16 residues. Trimming took 2 bases from V and 4 from J; bases not matched to a gene: 10. The CDR3, as DNA: TGTGCCAGCAGTTACGTAACCGAGACAGGGACCTATGGCTACACCTTC. Its translation is CASSYVTETGTYGYTF.

Points on this clonotype: One end of the junction does not line up with germline, which may come from a read error. V usage is TRBV6-1 and J usage is TRBJ2-2; D is possibly TRBD2 (5 bases). The CDR3 runs to 16 residues. Germline CDR1 and CDR2: MNHNS and SASEGT. The CDR3 protein is CAISEDYGIPAGELFF. The DNA of the CDR3 is TGTGCCATCAGTGAAGACTATGGGATACCGGCCGGGGAGCTGTTTTTT.

The chain uses TRBV5-6 and TRBJ1-5; unclear D gene. V lost 6 bases and J lost 16, with 17 bases in between. Per germline, CDR1 SGHDT and CDR2 YYEEEE. The CDR3 is 11 amino acids. Here the CDR3 reads CASITCQPRHF. In DNA form, the CDR3 reads TGTGCCAGCATCACCTGTCAGCCCCGCCATTTT.

In regard to this clonotype: Given the absence of the conserved phenylalanine or tryptophan at the CDR3 end, a read error is likely. The CDR3 DNA reads as TGTGCCAGCAGTTACTCGATCTGGGGACTTGGGGACAATGAGCAGTTCCTC. Amino acid sequence: CASSYSIWGLGDNEQFL. The chain couples TRBV6-5 to TRBJ2-1; a weak D match, TRBD2 (6 bases). The V gene's germline CDR1 is MNHEY and CDR2 SVGAGI. The CDR3 extends over 17 amino acids. V lost 0 bases and J 5 bases, leaving 17 bases between the germline ends.